This paragraph covers one T cell receptor beta chain sequence. This receptor's antigen is unknown. No quality values exist for individual bases; no much larger clone is one base distant. From a lookup of the germline V gene (reference sequence), CDR1 and CDR2 are LNHNV and YYDKDF. V is pruned by 1 base and J by 2 bases, leaving 4 bases of the junction without a gene match. From cysteine to phenylalanine, the CDR3 is 16 amino acids long. The kept DNA is CDR3 alone, 48 bases in frame from the first base. These data are taken from a study of metastatic and nonmetastatic thyroid tumors (dated by TCRdb to the early 2020s). Regarding the study in general: The researchers compared repertoires between peripheral blood samples and tumor or nodule tissue samples from patients with malignant or benign thyroid disease.

Libraries were constructed by PCR. TCRdb names Illumina HiSeq 4000 as the instrument used. The TCR beta-chain CDR3 region of each patient was profiled by high-throughput sequencing. In the original analysis: Drawing on CDR3 differences between clinicopathological groups, the researchers built a classifier meant to tell apart patients with distant-metastatic papillary thyroid cancer. The Shannon index was used to measure repertoire diversity, and the Morisita-Horn index was used to measure how similar tumor and blood repertoires were. TCRdb cleaned the public reads at Q25 with fastp, built clones with MiXCR and kept in-frame beta chains. These V and J calls originate from TCRdb's pipeline instead of the authors' own analysis. This sample gives roughly 11,000 clones in total; around 30% of them show up just once. The top ten constitute over 20% of the sample. Here is what the overall study found, with its caveats: TCR beta diversity was reported as significantly higher in malignant tumors than in benign nodules, in both blood and tumor samples.

None of the patients had been given any treatment before thyroid surgery. Patient clinical samples collected from 2012 to 2018 were retrospectively analysed using T-cell receptor beta sequencing. The sample consisted of adjacent normal tissue. The source is a male donor with papillary thyroid cancer or a benign thyroid nodule (not recorded which). Some clones in this sample may be carry-over from other donors' samples. Recombination joined TRBV15 with TRBJ2-1; 8 bases in between match TRBD2. The CDR3 is CATSRGSLAAYNEQFF. The nucleotide sequence is given as TGTGCCACCAGCAGAGGATCACTAGCGGCCTACAATGAGCAGTTCTTC.